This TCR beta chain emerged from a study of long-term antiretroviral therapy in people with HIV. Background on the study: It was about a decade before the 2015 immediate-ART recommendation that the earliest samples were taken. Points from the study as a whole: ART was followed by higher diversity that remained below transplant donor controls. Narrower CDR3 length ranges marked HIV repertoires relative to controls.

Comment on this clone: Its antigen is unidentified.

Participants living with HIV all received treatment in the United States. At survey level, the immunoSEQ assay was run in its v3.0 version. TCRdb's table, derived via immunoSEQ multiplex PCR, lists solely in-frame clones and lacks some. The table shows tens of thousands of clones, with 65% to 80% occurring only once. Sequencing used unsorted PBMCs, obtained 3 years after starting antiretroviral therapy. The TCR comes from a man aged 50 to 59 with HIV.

For the CDR3, the DNA is TGTGCCAGCATGGACTTCTCTGGAAACACCATATATTTT. As protein: CASMDFSGNTIYF. This chain joins TRBV6-5 and TRBJ1-3; D is ambiguous. CDR3 length: 13 residues. V lost 7 bases and J 0 bases, leaving 7 bases between the germline ends. Germline V gene sequence: CDR1 MNHEY, CDR2 SVGAGI.